This T cell receptor (beta chain) appears in the sequencing data of a study of T cells expressing NK-cell markers (dated by TCRdb to 2019 to 2021). Regarding the research as a whole: TCR beta-chain repertoires were profiled in sorted CD3+CD56+NKG2C+, CD3+CD56+NKG2C- and CD3+CD56-NKG2C+ T-cell subsets from about 8 donors. Illumina HiSeq 2000/2500, MiSeq or NextSeq was used to sequence libraries as 2 x 150 bp reads. Among the eight sequenced donors, seven were HCMV-seropositive and one was HCMV-seronegative. The eight sequenced donors were randomly selected healthy volunteers, three men and five women. On the study overall, not on this receptor specifically: For several donors, the dominant CD3+CD56+NKG2C+ clonotypes were among the top 10 CD8+ clonotypes and accounted for roughly 1.0-8% of CD8+ T cells. It remained unclear whether the expanded NKG2C-expressing T cell clones were specific for HCMV antigens. Those dominant clonotypes were again the most abundant among CD3+CD56-NKG2C+ cells in a few donors, at about 28.3-65%.

Concerning this clonotype itself: Its antigen has not been determined.

CDR3 length: 16 amino acids, cysteine to phenylalanine. No coding sequence is recorded. CDR1 KGHSH and CDR2 LQKENI are derived from the germline V gene. Instrument on record: Illumina HiSeq 2000. TCR beta cDNA libraries were made by 5'RACE template switching that added a universal primer site and unique molecular identifiers. cDNA synthesis was primed from the TCR beta constant segment and was followed by two successive PCR amplification steps. Turning to the authors' computational methods: MIGEC was used to demultiplex reads and group the reads by UMI, and MiTCR was used to assemble and quantify clonotypes. To remove erroneous sequences, TCR cDNA sequences were retained only when supported by two or more reads. The tcR package was used for downstream repertoire analysis, and clonotypes were matched across fractions by CDR3 nucleotide sequence plus V segment. VDJmatch was used to annotate antigen specificity against VDJdb, with one amino acid substitution in CDR3 allowed. The reads were reprocessed in TCRdb, with one entry per CDR3 protein sequence and no accompanying DNA. These V and J calls rely on TCRdb rather than the paper's analysis. This sample's listing comprises some 340,000 distinct CDR3 sequences. Around 5% of the sample is taken by the ten largest.

HCMV-specific IgG was detected in serum with a commercial ELISA kit to determine HCMV serostatus. Peripheral blood mononuclear cells were isolated from blood by Ficoll density gradient centrifugation. This receptor was obtained from a man aged 18-69 years in good health. This receptor chain uses TRBV18 and TRBJ2-3; the D gene TCRdb calls, TRBD1, cannot be checked with no DNA. Material: blood T cells: a sorted CD56 or NKG2C T cell subset, CD4+ or CD8+ T cells, or bulk PBMC T cells (not recorded which). The CDR3 in this case is CASSNIQGSSTDTQYF.